Detailed here is one T cell receptor (beta chain). This sample was included in a study of OX40 agonist ivuxolimab in advanced cancers. Some clones are missing from TCRdb's copy, which holds only in-frame ones; the method was immunoSEQ multiplex PCR. The table lists over 55,000 clones, 90% to 95% of them singletons. The CDR3 consists of 14 residues. Germline V gene sequence: CDR1 LNHDA, CDR2 SQIVND (reference sequence). V was clipped by 4 bases and J by 5 bases; unmatched bases: 6. This clonotype was sampled from an adult with an advanced solid tumor such as melanoma, head and neck, liver or kidney cancer. The V call is TRBV19, the J call TRBJ2-7; 9 bases line up with TRBD1. The sequences come from CD4+ or CD8+ T cells sorted from blood, collected in a trial of the OX40 agonist ivuxolimab. DNA for the CDR3: TGTGCCAGTAGTACCGGGACAGGGTACCACGAGCAGTACTTC. Its translation: CASSTGTGYHEQYF.